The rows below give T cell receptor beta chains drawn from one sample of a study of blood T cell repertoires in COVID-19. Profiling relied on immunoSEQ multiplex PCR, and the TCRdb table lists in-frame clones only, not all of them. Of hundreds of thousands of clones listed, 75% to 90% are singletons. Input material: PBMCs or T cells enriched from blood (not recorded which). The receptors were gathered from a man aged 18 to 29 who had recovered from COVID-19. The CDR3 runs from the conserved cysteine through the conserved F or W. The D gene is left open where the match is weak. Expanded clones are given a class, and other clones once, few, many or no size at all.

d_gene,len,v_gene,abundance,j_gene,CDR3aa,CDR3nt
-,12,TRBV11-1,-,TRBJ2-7,CASSFSSYEQYF,TGTGCCAGCAGCTTCAGCTCCTACGAGCAGTACTTC
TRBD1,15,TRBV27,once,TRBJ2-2,CASTSGTGVTGELFF,TGTGCCAGCACCTCCGGGACAGGGGTCACCGGGGAGCTGTTTTTT
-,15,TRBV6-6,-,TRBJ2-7,CASSYKQGNSYEQYF,TGTGCCAGCAGTTATAAGCAGGGGAACTCCTACGAGCAGTACTTC
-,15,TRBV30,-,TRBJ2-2,CAWSTKDRTTGELFF,TGTGCCTGGAGTACCAAGGACAGAACCACCGGGGAGCTGTTTTTT
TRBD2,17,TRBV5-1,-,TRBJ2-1,CASSSGTSGSSYNEQFF,TGCGCCAGCAGCTCTGGGACTAGCGGGAGTTCCTACAATGAGCAGTTCTTC
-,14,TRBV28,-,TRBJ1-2,CASSLTIQDYGYTF,TGTGCCAGCAGTTTAACGATACAGGACTATGGCTACACCTTC
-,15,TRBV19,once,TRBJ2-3,CASSLTGGSTDTQYF,TGTGCCAGTAGTTTGACGGGGGGCAGCACAGATACGCAGTATTTT
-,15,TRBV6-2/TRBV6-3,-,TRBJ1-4,CASSYQTGVLEKLFF,TGTGCCAGCAGTTACCAAACCGGAGTCCTCGAAAAACTGTTTTTT
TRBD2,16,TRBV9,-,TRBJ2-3,CASSVDSGRAADTQYF,TGTGCCAGCAGCGTAGATAGCGGGAGGGCCGCAGATACGCAGTATTTT
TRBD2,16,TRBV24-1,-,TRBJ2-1,CATSDNPSGSDNEQFF,TGTGCCACCAGTGACAACCCTAGCGGGAGCGACAATGAGCAGTTCTTC
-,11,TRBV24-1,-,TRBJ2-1,CATGPYNEQFF,TGTGCCACCGGGCCCTACAATGAGCAGTTCTTC
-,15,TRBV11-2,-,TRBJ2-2,CASSLVGGHTGELFF,TGTGCCAGCAGCTTAGTGGGGGGGCACACCGGGGAGCTGTTTTTT
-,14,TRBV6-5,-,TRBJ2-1,CASGEDRTFEEQFF,TGTGCCAGCGGGGAGGACCGAACCTTCGAAGAGCAGTTCTTC
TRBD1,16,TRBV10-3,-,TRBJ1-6,CAIRKDRGSYNSPLHF,TGTGCCATCAGAAAGGACAGGGGGTCCTATAATTCACCCCTCCACTTT
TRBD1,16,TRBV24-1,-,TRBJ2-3,CATSDPTGGGTDTQYF,TGTGCCACCAGTGACCCCACAGGGGGCGGCACAGATACGCAGTATTTT
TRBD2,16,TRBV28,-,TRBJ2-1,CASRVNSGRNYNEQFF,TGTGCCAGCAGGGTAAATAGCGGGAGGAACTACAATGAGCAGTTCTTC
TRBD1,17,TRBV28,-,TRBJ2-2,CASTTPSGGVDTGELFF,TGTGCCAGCACCACACCTTCAGGGGGCGTCGACACCGGGGAGCTGTTTTTT
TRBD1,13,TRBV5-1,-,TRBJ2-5,CASSRTGAETQYF,TGCGCCAGCAGCCGGACAGGGGCAGAGACCCAGTACTTC
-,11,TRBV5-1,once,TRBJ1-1,CASKAGEEAFF,TGCGCCAGCAAAGCAGGGGAGGAAGCTTTCTTT
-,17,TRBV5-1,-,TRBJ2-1,CASSLIGGGPLYNEQFF,TGCGCCAGCAGCTTGATTGGAGGGGGCCCTCTCTACAATGAGCAGTTCTTC
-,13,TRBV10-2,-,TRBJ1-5,CASSEISNQPQHF,TGCGCCAGCAGTGAGATAAGCAATCAGCCCCAGCATTTT
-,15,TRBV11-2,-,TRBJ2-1,CASSSPSDSYNEQFF,TGTGCCAGCAGCTCGCCTAGCGACTCCTACAATGAGCAGTTCTTC
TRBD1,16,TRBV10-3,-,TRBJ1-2,CAISEAGTGGNYGYTF,TGTGCCATCAGCGAGGCCGGGACAGGGGGGAACTATGGCTACACCTTC
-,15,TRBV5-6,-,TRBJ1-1,CASSLGRAGITEAFF,TGTGCCAGCAGCTTGGGTCGCGCAGGGATCACTGAAGCTTTCTTT
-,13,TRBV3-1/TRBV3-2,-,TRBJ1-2,CASSQGARWGYTF,TGTGCCAGCAGCCAGGGGGCCCGATGGGGCTACACCTTC
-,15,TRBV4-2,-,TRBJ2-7,CASSQASGGPYEQYF,TGTGCCAGCAGCCAAGCTTCCGGGGGGCCCTACGAGCAGTACTTC
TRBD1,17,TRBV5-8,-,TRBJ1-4,CASSERTGGTTNEKLFF,TGTGCCAGCAGCGAAAGGACAGGGGGAACAACTAATGAAAAACTGTTTTTT
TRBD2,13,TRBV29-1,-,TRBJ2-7,CSVSGTTGYEQYF,TGCAGCGTCTCCGGGACTACCGGATACGAGCAGTACTTC
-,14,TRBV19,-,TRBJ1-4,CASSKVQGGEKLFF,TGTGCCAGTAGTAAAGTCCAGGGCGGTGAAAAACTGTTTTTT
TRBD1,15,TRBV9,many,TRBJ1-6,CASSATGENDSPLHF,TGTGCCAGCAGCGCGACAGGGGAAAATGATTCACCCCTCCACTTT
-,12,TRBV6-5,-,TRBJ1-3,CASSSRGNTIYF,TGTGCCAGCAGTTCTCGTGGAAACACCATATATTTT
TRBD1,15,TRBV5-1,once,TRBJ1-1,CASSEQNRGGTEAFF,TGCGCCAGCAGCGAACAAAACAGGGGAGGCACTGAAGCTTTCTTT
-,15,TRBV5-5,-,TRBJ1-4,CASSLAAVESEKLFF,TGTGCCAGCAGCTTGGCTGCGGTGGAGAGTGAAAAACTGTTTTTT
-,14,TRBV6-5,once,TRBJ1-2,CASTGGVPDYGYTF,TGTGCCAGCACGGGGGGGGTGCCCGACTATGGCTACACCTTC
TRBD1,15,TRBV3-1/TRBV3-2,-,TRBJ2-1,CASSYRDRGYNEQFF,TGTGCCAGCAGCTACCGGGACAGGGGTTACAATGAGCAGTTCTTC
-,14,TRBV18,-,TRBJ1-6,CASSPGLYNSPLHF,TGTGCCAGCTCACCAGGGCTATATAATTCACCCCTCCACTTT
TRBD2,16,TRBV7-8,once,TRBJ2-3,CASSLIGRGAKDTQYF,TGTGCCAGCAGCTTAATTGGGCGGGGGGCCAAAGATACGCAGTATTTT
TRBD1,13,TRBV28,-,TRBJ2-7,CASHRGRAYEQYF,TGTGCCAGCCACAGGGGGCGCGCATACGAGCAGTACTTC
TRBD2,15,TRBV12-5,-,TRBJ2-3,CASGLGLAGTDTQYF,TGTGCTAGTGGTTTAGGGCTAGCGGGCACAGATACGCAGTATTTT
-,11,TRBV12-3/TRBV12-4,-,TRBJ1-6,CASSQGGPLHF,TGTGCCAGCAGCCAAGGCGGACCCCTCCACTTT
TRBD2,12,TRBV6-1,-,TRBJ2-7,CASSETGPRGDF,TGTGCCAGCAGTGAGACCGGGCCCCGGGGGGACTTC